The TCR beta chain under discussion was sequenced for a study of blood T cell repertoires in COVID-19. CDR3 length: 14 amino acids. V lost 0 bases and J lost 4; bases outside the gene matches: 0. CDR1 and CDR2 (germline): SGHRS, YFSETQ. Recovered status applied to Cohort 3 donors who had two consecutive negative PCRs. It also applied to those with clearance or with symptom resolution. As processed by the authors: Nucleated cell counts were estimated from reference gene primer amplification. Using immunoSEQ multiplex PCR, the repertoire was profiled, and TCRdb retains in-frame clones only, with some absent. That table is the source of V, J and clone size, and D and trimming were worked out from the DNA. The table lists roughly 450,000 clones, about 92% of them singletons.

The sample comprised PBMCs or T cells enriched from blood (not recorded which). The clonotype originates from a man aged 18 to 29 who had recovered from COVID-19. This chain links TRBV5-1 with TRBJ1-3, with 8 nucleotides matching TRBD1. CDR3 nucleotide sequence: TGCGCCAGCAGCTTGGGGACAGGGGGAAACACCATATATTTT. Residues: CASSLGTGGNTIYF.